The 18 T cell receptor beta chains presented below share a single source sample, sequenced in a study of metastatic and nonmetastatic thyroid tumors. All patients reached thyroid surgery having received no treatment beforehand. TCRdb re-clonotyped the PCR reads via MiXCR. Of 15,000 to 25,000 clones listed, approximately 25% are singletons. The sample taken for sequencing was blood. These receptors came from a male donor with papillary thyroid cancer or a benign thyroid nodule (not recorded which). Some clones in this sample may be carry-over from other donors' samples.

This clone has ten or more counts. A read error is possible here, since a much larger clone lies one base away. Other nucleotide sequences in the sample specify the same CDR3. V usage is TRBV20-1 and J usage is TRBJ1-5; D might be TRBD1 (6 bases). V was cut by 4 bases and J by 0 bases, with 16 bases left in between. CDR1 and CDR2 (germline): DFQATT, SNEGSKA (reference sequence). The CDR3 totals 16 residues. CDR3 DNA sequence: TGCAGTGCTACGGACAGAGAGGTGTATAGCAATCAGCCCCAGCATTTT. Amino acids: CSATDREVYSNQPQHF.

The table lists this clone with many counts. The chain uses TRBV11-3 and TRBJ1-5; 8 positions agree with TRBD1. V was clipped by 8 bases and J by 7 bases; unmatched bases: 10. CDR1 is SGHNT, CDR2 YENEEA, per germline. The CDR3 runs to 14 residues. The CDR3 protein is CASSKGRGQQPQHF. CDR3 in DNA: TGTGCCAGCTCAAAGGGCAGGGGGCAGCAGCCCCAGCATTTT.

Within the sample, this clone is medium-sized. The chain uses TRBV6-5 and TRBJ1-6; TRBD1 is a possible D gene (5 bases). The CDR3 is 16 amino acids. Deletions cut 2 bases from V and 7 bases from J, with 15 bases between. Germline CDR1 is MNHEY and CDR2 is SVGAGI. Here the CDR3 DNA reads TGTGCCAGCAGTTACCAATCCGGGACGGCCAATTCACCCCTCCACTTT. This encodes CASSYQSGTANSPLHF.

Judged by abundance, this clone is medium-sized. The chain combines TRBV19 with TRBJ2-2; TRBD1 is a possible D gene (6 bases). The CDR3 totals 14 residues. The V end lost 6 bases, the J end lost 0 bases, and 8 bases lay between the germline ends. The germline CDR1 and CDR2 sequences are LNHDA and SQIVND (reference sequence). CDR3 sequence reads: CASSRTANTGELFF. DNA of the CDR3: TGTGCCAGTAGCAGGACAGCGAACACCGGGGAGCTGTTTTTT.

This rearrangement joins TRBV20-1 to TRBJ2-1; 13 bases fit TRBD2. The ends lost 2 bases at V and 8 bases at J; junction bases unmatched: 9. Germline loops: CDR1 DFQATT, CDR2 SNEGSKA (reference sequence). CDR3 size: 16 residues. Here the CDR3 reads CSARLPGLAGDDEQFF. The CDR3 region has the DNA TGCAGTGCTAGACTACCCGGACTAGCGGGGGACGATGAGCAGTTCTTC.

This clone came up a few times. CDR3 loop: CASSYWDQPQHF. The CDR3 DNA sequence: TGTGCCAGCAGTTATTGGGATCAGCCCCAGCATTTT. The rearrangement links TRBV6-2 or TRBV6-3 to TRBJ1-5; D remains ambiguous. This CDR3 has 12 amino acids. Germline V gene data show CDR1 as MNHEY and CDR2 as SVGEGT. With 3 bases removed from V and 5 bases from J, the gap between germline ends came to 5 bases.

In this sample, this clone turned up a few times. The gene calls are TRBV6-1 and TRBJ1-2; TRBD1 is a possible D gene (6 bases). V lost 6 bases to trimming and J lost 5 bases, with 13 bases between them. The V gene's germline CDR1 is MNHNS and CDR2 SASEGT. CDR3 length: 13 amino acids. The CDR3 nucleotides are TGTGCCAGCAGAGAGGGGGTTCAATATGGCTACACCTTC. This sequence encodes CASREGVQYGYTF.

This clone was detected ten times or more. This chain joins TRBV20-1 and TRBJ2-7; D might be TRBD1 (6 bases). V lost 1 base and J 5 bases, leaving 9 bases between the germline ends. Germline V lookup: CDR1 DFQATT, CDR2 SNEGSKA (reference sequence). This CDR3 comprises 12 residues. The CDR3 sequence is CSARAGAHEQYF. For the CDR3, the DNA is TGCAGTGCTAGAGCAGGGGCCCACGAGCAGTACTTC.

This clone came up many times. Other DNA variants within this sample encode the same CDR3. The genes are TRBV14 and TRBJ1-4; D unclear. Germline V lookup: CDR1 SGHDN, CDR2 FVKESK. The CDR3 extends over 14 amino acids. Trimming took off 0 bases at V and 8 bases at J, with 10 bases between the two ends. CDR3: CASSQEGFGEKLFF. CDR3 coding DNA: TGTGCCAGCAGCCAAGAGGGATTCGGGGAAAAACTGTTTTTT.

As to this clone: This specimen includes other DNA sequences encoding the same CDR3. The chain employs TRBV11-3 and TRBJ2-3; 7 positions agree with TRBD2. From germline, CDR1 is SGHNT and CDR2 YENEEA. The length of the CDR3 is 15 residues. J was trimmed by 1 base and V by 5 bases; bases with no gene match: 6. The CDR3 DNA sequence: TGTGCCAGCAGCCCCCTGGGAGGGGGCACAGATACGCAGTATTTT. This codes for CASSPLGGGTDTQYF.

This clone was observed many times. The chain links TRBV3-1 to TRBJ1-1, with a weak D call TRBD1 (5 bases). Between the trimmed V and J ends, which lost 1 base and 6 bases, there was a span of 9 bases. The CDR3 sequence is 13 residues long. Germline V lookup: CDR1 LGHDT, CDR2 YNNKEL (reference sequence). DNA for the CDR3: TGTGCCAGCAGCCAAGGTCAGGGATCTGAAGCTTTCTTT. This sequence encodes CASSQGQGSEAFF.

This clone was seen a handful of times. Relative to the germline gene, one junction end is altered; a read error may explain this. This sequence joins TRBV2 and TRBJ1-3, with D possibly TRBD1 on 6 matching bases. This CDR3 comprises 15 residues. Germline CDR1 and CDR2: SNHLY and FYNNEI. This CDR3 is CDSSNRDGPGNTIYF. The DNA of the CDR3 is TGTGACAGCAGCAACAGGGACGGCCCTGGAAACACCATATATTTT.

This clone was observed at least ten times. A read error is possible here, since a much larger clone lies one base away. This sample includes further DNA sequences coding for the same CDR3. The chain carries TRBV15 and TRBJ1-6; no clear D. Trimming removed 0 bases from V and 10 bases from J, with 13 bases in between. The germline V gene encodes CDR1 LNHNV and CDR2 YYDKDF (reference sequence). CDR3 size: 15 residues. CDR3 sequence (DNA): TGTGCCACCAGCAGAGATAAGGCGGCTTCGTCACCCCTCCACTTT. Translated, it gives CATSRDKAASSPLHF.

The J gene is TRBJ1-1, the V gene TRBV5-1; D ambiguous. V lost 2 bases to trimming and J lost 1 base, with 9 bases between them. Per germline, CDR1 SGHRS and CDR2 YFSETQ. This CDR3 contains 14 residues. CDR3 in DNA: TGCGCCAGCAGCTTATCCTATTCGAACACTGAAGCTTTCTTT. Encoded protein: CASSLSYSNTEAFF.

The genes are TRBV19 and TRBJ2-7; D possibly corresponds to TRBD2 (6 bases). The germline gives CDR1 LNHDA, CDR2 SQIVND (reference sequence). Trimming shortened V by 2 bases and J by 1 base, and 9 bases separated the two germline ends. This CDR3 is built from 14 residues. The CDR3 nucleotides are TGTGCCAGTAGTATATCGGGAGCGTCCTACGAGCAGTACTTC. Encoded protein: CASSISGASYEQYF.

This chain links TRBV12-3 or TRBV12-4 with TRBJ2-5; a weak D match, TRBD2 (7 bases). This CDR3 has 14 amino acids. The germline V and J ends were trimmed by 7 bases and 2 bases, with 14 bases remaining between them. CDR3 in amino acids: CASNRGGGQETQYF. Here the CDR3 DNA reads TGTGCCAGCAATAGGGGAGGGGGACAAGAGACCCAGTACTTC.

The chain joins TRBV11-2 to TRBJ2-2; 15 nucleotides line up with TRBD2. Germline-derived CDR1 and CDR2 are SGHAT and FQNNGV. The CDR3 runs to 18 residues. After removal of 5 bases from V and 8 bases from J, the junction contained 12 bases not matched to a gene. The CDR3 loop is CASSPGLAGGLERGELFF. CDR3 sequence (DNA): TGTGCCAGCAGCCCGGGACTAGCGGGAGGCCTCGAGAGGGGGGAGCTGTTTTTT.

This clone came up a few times. The rearrangement links TRBV20-1 to TRBJ2-7; 9 nucleotides align to TRBD1. The germline gives CDR1 DFQATT, CDR2 SNEGSKA (reference sequence). The CDR3 sequence is 15 residues long. With 5 bases clipped from V and 0 bases from J, the junction kept 8 bases outside the gene matches. CDR3 sequence reads: CSAVTPGQGSYEQYF. The CDR3 DNA reads TGCAGTGCTGTCACCCCGGGACAGGGCTCCTACGAGCAGTACTTC.